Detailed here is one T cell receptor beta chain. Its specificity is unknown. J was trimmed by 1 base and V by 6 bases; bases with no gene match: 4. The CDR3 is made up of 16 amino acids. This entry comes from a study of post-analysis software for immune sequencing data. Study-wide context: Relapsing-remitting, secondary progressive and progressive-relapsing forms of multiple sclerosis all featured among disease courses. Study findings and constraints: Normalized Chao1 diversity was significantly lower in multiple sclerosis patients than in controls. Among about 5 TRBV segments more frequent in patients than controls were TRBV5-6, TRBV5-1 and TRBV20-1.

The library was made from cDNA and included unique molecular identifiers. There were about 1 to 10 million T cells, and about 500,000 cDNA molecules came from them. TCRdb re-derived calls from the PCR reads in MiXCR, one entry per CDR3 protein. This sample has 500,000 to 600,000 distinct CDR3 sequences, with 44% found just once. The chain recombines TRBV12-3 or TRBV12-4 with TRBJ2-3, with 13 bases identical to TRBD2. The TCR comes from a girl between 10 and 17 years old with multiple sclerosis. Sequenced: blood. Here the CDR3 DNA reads TGTGCCAGCAGGGCACTAGCGGGAGGGGGCACAGATACGCAGTATTTT. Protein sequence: CASRALAGGGTDTQYF.